Below, one T cell receptor (beta chain) is given with its context. The sample comes from a study of OX40 agonist ivuxolimab in advanced cancers. Some clones are missing from TCRdb's copy, which holds only in-frame ones; the method was immunoSEQ multiplex PCR. Here the sample spans around 30,000 clones, roughly 80% being singletons. Germline V CDR1 and CDR2: SGDLS, YYNGEE. CDR3 length: 15 residues. Trimming left V 2 bases short and J 7 bases short, with 13 bases between. The chain links TRBV9 to TRBJ1-6; maybe TRBD1 (6 bases). The receptor was isolated from an adult with an advanced solid tumor such as melanoma, head and neck, liver or kidney cancer. This specimen consisted of CD4+ or CD8+ T cells sorted from blood, obtained in a trial of the OX40 agonist ivuxolimab. This CDR3 reads CASSVRDRQNSPLHF. Written as DNA, the CDR3 is TGTGCCAGCAGCGTCCGAGACAGGCAAAATTCACCCCTCCACTTT.